The next 21 T cell receptor beta chains were all read from a single sample in a study of early T cells in non-severe SARS-CoV-2 infection (dated by TCRdb to about 2021). Libraries were prepared through 5' RACE. Sequencing was carried out with a NextSeq 500. In-frame beta chains were kept once TCRdb had trimmed the public reads at Q25 with fastp and called clones with MiXCR. Rows with one shared CDR3 protein collapse into an entry with the most common genes and DNA. This sample comprises about 28,000 distinct CDR3 sequences, 4.5% to 5.5% of them detected only once. The ten most abundant clones make up 2.6% of the sample. Sequenced sample: whole blood. The receptors derive from an adult who was a healthcare worker with PCR-confirmed SARS-CoV-2 infection or an uninfected control (not recorded which).

This chain links TRBV12-3 or TRBV12-4 with TRBJ2-1; 8 bases agree with TRBD2. CDR3 length: 16 amino acids. Losses at the gene ends were 3 bases for V and 0 bases for J; bases not matched to a gene: 4. The DNA of the CDR3 is TGTGCCAGCAGTTTTATGGCGGGGGGCTCCTACAATGAGCAGTTCTTC. Translation: CASSFMAGGSYNEQFF.

The J gene is TRBJ2-3, the V gene TRBV6-6, with D perhaps matching TRBD2 (6 bases). Germline assignment: CDR1 MNHNY and CDR2 SVGAGI (reference sequence). Trimming stripped 7 bases from V and 0 bases from J, with 14 bases between. This CDR3 has 15 residues. The CDR3 is CASIKAGTSTDTQYF. CDR3 nucleotide sequence: TGTGCCAGCATAAAGGCAGGGACTAGCACAGATACGCAGTATTTT.

This clonotype was detected many times. J is TRBJ1-2 and V is TRBV11-3, with D maybe TRBD1 (6 bases). The ends were cut back, 5 bases at V and 4 bases at J, with 8 bases in the middle. Germline V gene sequence: CDR1 SGHNT, CDR2 YENEEA. The length of the CDR3 is 12 residues. CDR3: CASSPRGYGYTF. CDR3 coding DNA: TGTGCCAGCAGCCCCAGGGGCTATGGCTACACCTTC.

This clonotype was observed many times. V usage is TRBV7-9 and J usage is TRBJ2-7; D not resolved. V was pared by 3 bases and J by 0 bases, with 12 bases between. Germline CDR1 SEHNR, CDR2 FQNEAQ (reference sequence). This CDR3 comprises 15 residues. CDR3 nucleotide sequence: TGTGCCAGCAGCTTCCTTCGGCCCAGCTCCTACGAGCAGTACTTC. Translated: CASSFLRPSSYEQYF.

Of note for this clonotype: Germline is not matched at one junction end, which may reflect a read error. V gene TRBV20-1 combines with J gene TRBJ1-5; no firm D call. CDR3 length equals 15 residues. In germline, CDR1 is DFQATT, CDR2 SNEGSKA (reference sequence). For the CDR3, the DNA is TGCAGTGTTAGACCGACCCTATATAGCAATCAGCCCCAGCATTTT. Its protein is CSVRPTLYSNQPQHF.

The gene calls are TRBV12-3 or TRBV12-4 and TRBJ2-7; TRBD1 aligns across 7 bases. V shed 8 bases and J 4 bases; nucleotides not matched to a gene: 5. The CDR3 loop spans 12 amino acids. For the CDR3, the DNA is TGTGCCAGCGGATCCAGGGGGTACGAGCAGTACTTC. It specifies CASGSRGYEQYF.

The table lists this clonotype with a few counts. The rearrangement links TRBV5-1 to TRBJ2-7; a weak D match, TRBD2 (6 bases). CDR1 is SGHRS, CDR2 YFSETQ, per germline. The length of the CDR3 is 15 residues. Trimming stripped 2 bases from V and 4 bases from J, with 16 bases between. The CDR3 protein is CASSFEGQEGYEQYF. CDR3 in DNA: TGCGCCAGCAGCTTCGAGGGGCAGGAGGGTTACGAGCAGTACTTC.

This clonotype was observed a few times. The rearrangement uses TRBV5-1 and TRBJ1-2; no clear D gene. V lost 1 base to trimming and J lost 6 bases, with 10 bases between them. The CDR3 has 13 residues. Germline V gives CDR1 SGHRS, CDR2 YFSETQ. CDR3 protein: CASSLNIQHGYTF. The DNA of the CDR3 is TGCGCCAGCAGCTTGAATATCCAGCATGGCTACACCTTC.

This clonotype was observed at least ten times. The chain joins TRBV5-4 to TRBJ2-1, with TRBD1 matching over 8 bases. CDR3 length: 15 amino acids. CDR1 is SGHNT, CDR2 YYREEE, per germline (reference sequence). With 0 bases clipped from V and 7 bases from J, the junction kept 6 bases outside the gene matches. This CDR3 reads CASSLGTGNWNEQFF. The CDR3 DNA sequence: TGTGCCAGCAGCTTGGGGACAGGGAATTGGAATGAGCAGTTCTTC. The variable domain in full, completed from reference TRBV5-4 and TRBJ2-1, reads ETGVTQSPTHLIKTRGQQVTLRCSSQSGHNTVSWYQQALGQGPQFIFQYYREEENGRGNFPPRFSGLQFPNYSSELNVNALELDDSALYLCASSLGTGNWNEQFFGPGTRLTVL.

This clonotype turned up a few times. The genes are TRBV15 and TRBJ2-1; TRBD2 agrees at 7 bases. Trimming removed 0 bases from V and 5 bases from J; junction bases left unmatched: 1. Germline values: CDR1 LNHNV, CDR2 YYDKDF (reference sequence). The CDR3 has 14 amino acids. Written as DNA, the CDR3 is TGTGCCACCAGCAGAGAAGCGGGGAACAATGAGCAGTTCTTC. Amino acid sequence: CATSREAGNNEQFF.

Sample share makes this clonotype medium-sized. The rearrangement joins TRBV7-9 to TRBJ2-7, with D unclear. CDR3 length equals 12 residues. V shed 5 bases and J shed 2 bases, with 7 bases lying between them. CDR1 and CDR2 (germline): SEHNR, FQNEAQ (reference sequence). CDR3 sequence reads: CASSPATYEQYF. DNA of the CDR3: TGTGCCAGCAGCCCAGCCACCTACGAGCAGTACTTC.

This clonotype was seen repeatedly, ten times or more. J is TRBJ2-4 and V is TRBV24-1, with a tentative D call TRBD1 (5 bases). The CDR3 covers 14 residues. The germline gives CDR1 KGHDR, CDR2 SFDVKD. Trimming pared 2 bases from V and 6 bases from J, leaving 10 bases between. The CDR3 DNA sequence: TGTGCCACCAGTGATTCCCTGGGGCGAAACATTCAGTACTTC. This gives the protein CATSDSLGRNIQYF.

This clonotype has ten or more counts. The chain joins TRBV5-5 to TRBJ1-1; no clear D gene. Trimming removed 2 bases from V and 1 base from J, with 6 bases in between. Germline CDR1 reads SGHKS; CDR2 reads YYEKEE (reference sequence). CDR3 length equals 13 residues. The CDR3 sequence is CASSFGPNTEAFF. DNA for the CDR3: TGTGCCAGCAGCTTCGGACCGAACACTGAAGCTTTCTTT.

This clonotype occurred many times. The V and J genes are TRBV28 and TRBJ1-1; D remains unclear. Trimming left V 7 bases short and J 5 bases short, with 8 bases between. The CDR3 contains 11 residues. Germline assignment: CDR1 MDHEN and CDR2 SYDVKM. The CDR3 sequence is CASNEGTEAFF. DNA of the CDR3: TGTGCCAGCAACGAGGGAACTGAAGCTTTCTTT.

This clonotype was recorded at least ten times. The chain has TRBV6-6 and TRBJ2-3; 12 bases fit TRBD2. CDR1 and CDR2 (germline): MNHNY, SVGAGI (reference sequence). Trimming at V came to 5 bases and at J to 3 bases, leaving 3 bases not matched to a gene. The CDR3 is made up of 15 amino acids. In DNA form, the CDR3 reads TGTGCCAGCAGTCCTAGCGGGGGGGCGACAGATACGCAGTATTTT. It yields the protein CASSPSGGATDTQYF.

This clonotype was detected many times. The chain employs TRBV12-2 and TRBJ1-1. TRBV12-2 is tagged as a pseudogene. This CDR3 spans 15 amino acids. The CDR3 sequence: CASRYPEIMNTEAFF. DNA of the CDR3: TGTGCAAGTCGCTATCCAGAGATTATGAACACTGAAGCTTTCTTT.

In this sample, this clonotype turned up a few times. This sequence joins TRBV11-2 and TRBJ1-6, with 8 nucleotides matching TRBD1. Germline loops: CDR1 SGHAT, CDR2 FQNNGV. This CDR3 contains 15 residues. The V and J ends lost 2 bases and 9 bases, in that order; junction bases with no gene match: 6. The CDR3 is CASSLYIQGASPLHF. The CDR3 DNA follows: TGTGCCAGCAGCTTATATATCCAGGGGGCTTCACCCCTCCACTTT.

This clonotype came up many times. This chain uses TRBV7-3 with TRBJ2-1; a weak D match, TRBD2 (6 bases). The CDR3 loop spans 12 amino acids. Trimming took 2 bases from V and 9 from J, leaving 8 bases between them. Germline V gene sequence: CDR1 SGHTA, CDR2 FQGTGA. CDR3 residues: CASSLGGSEQFF. For the CDR3, the DNA is TGTGCCAGCAGCTTAGGGGGGTCTGAGCAGTTCTTC. The whole variable domain, filled in from reference TRBV7-3 and TRBJ2-1, reads GAGVSQTPSNKVTEKGKYVELRCDPISGHTALYWYRQSLGQGPEFLIYFQGTGAADDSGLPNDRFFAVRPEGSVSTLKIQRTERGDSAVYLCASSLGGSEQFFGPGTRLTVL.

This clonotype has just a few counts. DNA of the CDR3: TGTGCCAGCAGCCTTCGGACAGGGGATGGCTACACCTTC. This sequence encodes CASSLRTGDGYTF. The rearrangement joins TRBV7-9 to TRBJ1-2; 9 nucleotides agree with TRBD1. Trimming at V came to 5 bases and at J to 6 bases, leaving 4 bases not matched to a gene. Germline V gives CDR1 SEHNR, CDR2 FQNEAQ (reference sequence). This CDR3 contains 13 residues.

This clonotype came up many times. The chain couples TRBV3-1 to TRBJ1-1; possibly TRBD1 for D (5 bases). The CDR3 sequence is 17 residues long. Germline assignment: CDR1 LGHDT and CDR2 YNNKEL (reference sequence). The ends were cut back, 5 bases at V and 1 base at J, with 20 bases in the middle. The CDR3 is CASSTRRGRERNTEAFF. In DNA form, the CDR3 reads TGTGCCAGCAGCACGCGGAGGGGCAGGGAAAGGAACACTGAAGCTTTCTTT.

This clonotype was detected ten times or more. The chain couples TRBV19 to TRBJ1-5; no firm D call. Germline V gene lookup returns CDR1 LNHDA and CDR2 SQIVND (reference sequence). Trimming took off 6 bases at V and 4 bases at J, with 7 bases between the two ends. This CDR3 has 12 amino acids. CDR3 in DNA: TGTGCCAGTAGAACAGCTAATCAGCCCCAGCATTTT. Amino acids: CASRTANQPQHF.